This T cell receptor beta chain was documented in a study of T cell responses to AZD1222 COVID-19 vaccine. The wider study: It was second doses at about 4 or about 12 weeks that were pooled. The study's findings and limits: As reported, nearly half of all spike-specific TCRs target variant regions that are unmutated. In a largely white British group with more females than males, clonal diversity was possibly underestimated. Vaccine-associated CD4 TCRs ranged over spike, dominating at 160-218 and 743-854.

TCRdb keeps only in-frame clones here, not all; method: immunoSEQ multiplex PCR. The top ten clones hold more than 2% of a sample with about 68,000 clones, 80% to 90% of them seen once. V dropped 5 bases and J dropped 4 bases, with 13 bases sitting between them. Germline-derived CDR1 and CDR2 are SGHTA and FQGTGA. The length of the CDR3 is 14 residues. For this clone: Its target is not known.

This clonotype originated in an adult in good health. V usage is TRBV7-3 and J usage is TRBJ2-3; D not resolved. The sample was peripheral blood, taken on day 0 of AZD1222 vaccination. CDR3 sequence (DNA): TGTGCCAGCAGCCGACACGACCAGTCAGATACGCAGTATTTT. This codes for CASSRHDQSDTQYF.